The text below deals with one TCR beta chain. Its target is unknown. The data were taken from a study of cytomegalovirus exposure and HLA in healthy donors. Study outcomes and limitations: TCR beta V- and J-gene trimming, according to a later analysis, was linked to a missense DCLRE1C variant. Previously analyzed data showed that most TCR beta V segments were productive at a frequency of about 87% or about 30%. Among TCR beta chains, those listed as cytomegalovirus-associated numbered some 160.

This CDR3 is built from 18 residues. Researchers ran the PCR with 60 Vbeta and 13 Jbeta primers. Generated by immunoSEQ multiplex PCR, the TCRdb table keeps only in-frame clones and is missing some. The sample carries over 60,000 clones, 75% recorded once. Sequenced input: PBMCs. The rearrangement joins TRBV21-1 to TRBJ2-7; TRBD1, the table's D call, lacks a check against the DNA. TRBV21-1 is marked as a pseudogene. The receptor was derived from a man aged 65 to 79 in good health and CMV-seronegative. CDR3 in amino acids: CASSKDLRQGRRSYEQYF. The CDR3 region has the DNA TGTGCCAGCAGCAAAGACTTAAGGCAGGGGCGCCGATCCTACGAGCAGTACTTC.